This TCR beta chain was captured in a study of tumor-infiltrating lymphocytes in primary liver carcinoma. CDR3 length: 14 residues. Deletions cut 3 bases from V and 8 bases from J, with 14 bases between. CDR1 is MNHEY, CDR2 SVGAGI, per germline. Notes on the study in general: Against blood, tumors held a significantly higher top-250-clone fraction (p = 0.039). Reduced overlap was seen in tumor-adjacent and tumor-blood pairs versus tumor region pairs.

TCR beta cDNA was made from 500 ng total RNA with a constant-region primer. Three nested multiplex PCR rounds, a slightly modified ARM-PCR, produced the libraries for TCR beta. It was with TRBV1-TRBV30 forward primers and a C-beta reverse primer that the first two PCR rounds were run, at approximately 10 cycles each. TCRdb reanalysed the multiplex PCR reads using MiXCR and keeps one entry per CDR3 protein. The table lists approximately 320,000 distinct CDR3 sequences, around 50% of them singletons, with more than 15% in the top ten. Blood RNA originated from unsorted whole blood, with germline DNA additionally extracted. HBV chronically infected the treatment-naive patients. Blood samples of about 4 milliliters were drawn preoperatively. This clonotype was seen repeatedly, ten times or more. Its antigen is not identified.

V usage is TRBV6-5 and J usage is TRBJ2-1; maybe TRBD1 (6 bases). Sequencing was performed on peripheral blood. The receptor was isolated from a woman aged 25 to 39 with primary liver carcinoma and hepatitis B virus infection. Here the CDR3 DNA reads TGTGCCAGCAGTTATAGAACAGGGTTGGATGAGCAGTTCTTC. Translating it yields CASSYRTGLDEQFF.